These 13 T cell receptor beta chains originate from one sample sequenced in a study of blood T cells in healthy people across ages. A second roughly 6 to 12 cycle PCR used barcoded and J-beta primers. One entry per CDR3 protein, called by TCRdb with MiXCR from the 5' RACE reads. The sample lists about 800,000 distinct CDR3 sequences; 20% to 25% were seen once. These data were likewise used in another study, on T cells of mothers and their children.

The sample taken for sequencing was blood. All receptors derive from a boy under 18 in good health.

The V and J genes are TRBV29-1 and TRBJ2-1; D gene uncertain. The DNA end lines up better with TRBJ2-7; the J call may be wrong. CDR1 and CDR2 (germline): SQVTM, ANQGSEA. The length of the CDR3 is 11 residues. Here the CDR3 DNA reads TGCAGCGTTGGTTGGGGCTACGAGCAGTACTTC. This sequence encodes CSVGWGYEQYF.

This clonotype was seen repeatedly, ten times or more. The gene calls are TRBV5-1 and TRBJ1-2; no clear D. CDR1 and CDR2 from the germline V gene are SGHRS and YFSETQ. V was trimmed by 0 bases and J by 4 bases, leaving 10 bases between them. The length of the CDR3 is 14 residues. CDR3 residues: CASSLAAGTYGYTF. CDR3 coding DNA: TGCGCCAGCAGCTTGGCCGCAGGAACCTATGGCTACACCTTC. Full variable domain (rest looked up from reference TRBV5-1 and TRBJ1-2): KAGVTQTPRYLIKTRGQQVTLSCSPISGHRSVSWYQQTPGQGLQFLFEYFSETQRNKGNFPGRFSGRQFSNSRSEMNVSTLELGDSALYLCASSLAAGTYGYTFGSGTRLTVV.

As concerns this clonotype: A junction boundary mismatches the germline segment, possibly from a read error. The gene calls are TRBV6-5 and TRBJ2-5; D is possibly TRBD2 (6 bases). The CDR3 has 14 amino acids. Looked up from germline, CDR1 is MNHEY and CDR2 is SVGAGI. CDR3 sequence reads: CASMPGRYQETQYF. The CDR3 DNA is TGTGCCAGCATGCCAGGGAGGTACCAAGAGACCCAGTACTTT.

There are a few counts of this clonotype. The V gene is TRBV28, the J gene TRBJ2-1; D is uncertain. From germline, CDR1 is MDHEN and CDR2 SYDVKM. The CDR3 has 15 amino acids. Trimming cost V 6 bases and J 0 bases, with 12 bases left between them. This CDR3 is CASSPRTPSYNEQFF. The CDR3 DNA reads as TGTGCCAGCAGCCCTCGGACCCCCTCCTACAATGAGCAGTTCTTC.

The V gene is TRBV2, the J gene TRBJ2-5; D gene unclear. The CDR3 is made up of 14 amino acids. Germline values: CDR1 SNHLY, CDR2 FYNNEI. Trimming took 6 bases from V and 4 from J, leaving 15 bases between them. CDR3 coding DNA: TGTGCCAGCAGCCCGAGGCTAGATGGAGAGACCCAGTACTTC. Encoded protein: CASSPRLDGETQYF.

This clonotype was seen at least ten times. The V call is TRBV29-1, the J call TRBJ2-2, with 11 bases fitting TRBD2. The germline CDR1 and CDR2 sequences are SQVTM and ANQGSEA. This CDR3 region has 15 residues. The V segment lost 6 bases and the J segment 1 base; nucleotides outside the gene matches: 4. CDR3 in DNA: TGCAGCGTCCACACTAGCGGGGGGAACACCGGGGAGCTGTTTTTT. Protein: CSVHTSGGNTGELFF.

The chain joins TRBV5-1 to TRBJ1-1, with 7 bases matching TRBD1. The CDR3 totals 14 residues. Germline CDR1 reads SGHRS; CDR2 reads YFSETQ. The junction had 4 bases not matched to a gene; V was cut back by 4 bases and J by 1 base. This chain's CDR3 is CASSTTGSNTEAFF. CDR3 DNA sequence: TGCGCCAGCAGCACGACAGGGTCGAACACTGAAGCTTTCTTT. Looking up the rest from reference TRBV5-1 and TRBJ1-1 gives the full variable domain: KAGVTQTPRYLIKTRGQQVTLSCSPISGHRSVSWYQQTPGQGLQFLFEYFSETQRNKGNFPGRFSGRQFSNSRSEMNVSTLELGDSALYLCASSTTGSNTEAFFGQGTRLTVV.

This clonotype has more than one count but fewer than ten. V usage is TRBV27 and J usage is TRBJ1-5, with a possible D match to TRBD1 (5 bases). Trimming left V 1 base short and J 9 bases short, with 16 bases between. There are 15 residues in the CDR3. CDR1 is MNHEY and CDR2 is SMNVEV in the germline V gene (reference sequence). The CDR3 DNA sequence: TGTGCCAGCAGTTTATTGGGGGGTCCTCTTTCGCCCCAGCATTTT. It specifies CASSLLGGPLSPQHF.

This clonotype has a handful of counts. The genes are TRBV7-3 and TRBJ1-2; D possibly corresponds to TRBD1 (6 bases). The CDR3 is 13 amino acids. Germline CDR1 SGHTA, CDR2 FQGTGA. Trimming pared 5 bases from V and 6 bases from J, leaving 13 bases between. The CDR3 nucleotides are TGTGCCAGCAGCAACACAGGGAGGGATGGCTACACCTTC. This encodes CASSNTGRDGYTF.

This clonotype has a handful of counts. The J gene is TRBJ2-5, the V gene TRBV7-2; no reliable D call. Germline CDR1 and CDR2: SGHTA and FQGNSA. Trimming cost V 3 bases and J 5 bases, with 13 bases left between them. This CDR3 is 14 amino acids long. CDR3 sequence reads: CASSLTAREETQYF. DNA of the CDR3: TGTGCCAGCAGCTTGACTGCGCGTGAGGAGACCCAGTACTTC.

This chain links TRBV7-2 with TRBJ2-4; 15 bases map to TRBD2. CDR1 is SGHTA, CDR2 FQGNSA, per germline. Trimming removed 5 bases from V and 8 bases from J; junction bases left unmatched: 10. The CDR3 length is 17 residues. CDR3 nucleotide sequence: TGTGCCAGCAGCCGCGGACTAGCGGGAGGGGCCATGGACATTCAGTACTTC. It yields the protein CASSRGLAGGAMDIQYF.

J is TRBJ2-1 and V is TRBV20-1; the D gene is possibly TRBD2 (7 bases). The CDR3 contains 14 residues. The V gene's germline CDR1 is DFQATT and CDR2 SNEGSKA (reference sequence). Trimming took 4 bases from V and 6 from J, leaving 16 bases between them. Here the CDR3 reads CSATGEGAGNEQFF. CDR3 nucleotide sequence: TGCAGTGCTACAGGGGAGGGAGCGGGCAATGAGCAGTTCTTC.

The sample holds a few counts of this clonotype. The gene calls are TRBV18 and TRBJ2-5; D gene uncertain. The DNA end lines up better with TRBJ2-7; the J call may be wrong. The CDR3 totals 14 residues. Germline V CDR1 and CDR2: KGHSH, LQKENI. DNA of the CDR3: TGTGCCAGCTCTCCGATCGACGGGCCCTACGAGCAGTACTTC. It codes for CASSPIDGPYEQYF.